Sequencing of this TCR beta chain was carried out in a study of blood T cell repertoires in COVID-19. Study background: The origin of the acute and convalescent COVID-19 samples was the United States, Italy and Spain. T cells, B-cell-depleted T cells, or PBMCs provided the cDNA or gDNA that served as material.

Per germline, CDR1 SQVTM and CDR2 ANQGSEA. The CDR3 is 11 residues long. The V end lost 4 bases, the J end lost 3 bases, and 6 bases lay between the germline ends. Authors' data handling: It was from reference gene primer amplification that nucleated cell counts were estimated. TCRdb keeps only in-frame clones here, not all; method: immunoSEQ multiplex PCR. For V, J and clone size, that table is used; D and trimming come from the DNA. The table lists some 68,000 clones, roughly nine tenths of them singletons. V gene TRBV29-1 combines with J gene TRBJ1-1; D remains unclear. The sequencing sample was made of peripheral blood. This clonotype was sampled from a man aged 50-59 years with acute or convalescent COVID-19. The chain's CDR3 is CSVALDTEAFF. CDR3 DNA: TGCAGCGTTGCTCTAGACACTGAAGCTTTCTTT.